This passage covers 30 T cell receptor beta chains from one sample sequenced in a study of T cell changes during pregnancy in multiple sclerosis. Assay used: immunoSEQ multiplex PCR; TCRdb lists only in-frame clones, some missing. The repertoire holds roughly 20,000 clones, with 88% as singletons. Sequences were derived from CD4+ T cells from peripheral blood mononuclear cells, sampled in the first trimester of pregnancy. The source of these receptors is a female donor in good health, enrolled as a control in a pregnancy study.

V is TRBV14 and J is TRBJ2-1; TRBD2 aligns across 8 bases. The V and J ends lost 0 bases and 4 bases, in that order; junction bases with no gene match: 11. The germline CDR1 and CDR2 sequences are SGHDN and FVKESK. This CDR3 comprises 18 residues. DNA for the CDR3: TGTGCCAGCAGCCAAGATGATCCAGCGGGAGAAGAGTACAATGAGCAGTTCTTC. It codes for CASSQDDPAGEEYNEQFF. Full variable domain (remainder filled in from reference TRBV14 and TRBJ2-1): EAGVTQFPSHSVIEKGQTVTLRCDPISGHDNLYWYRRVMGKEIKFLLHFVKESKQDESGMPNNRFLAERTGGTYSTLKVQPAELEDSGVYFCASSQDDPAGEEYNEQFFGPGTRLTVL.

The rearrangement joins TRBV18 to TRBJ2-1; possible D gene TRBD2, 7 bases. This CDR3 is 17 amino acids long. The germline V gene has CDR1 KGHSH and CDR2 LQKENI. The V gene lost 2 bases and the J gene lost 5 bases, with 19 bases spanning the gap. CDR3 DNA: TGTGCCAGCTCACCAAATAGCCTGGGGGGGGGCAACAATGAGCAGTTCTTC. Its protein is CASSPNSLGGGNNEQFF.

The chain employs TRBV30 and TRBJ2-7; tentative D call: TRBD1 (6 bases). Trimming cost V 7 bases and J 2 bases, with 12 bases left between them. Germline-derived CDR1 and CDR2 are GTSNPN and SVGIG (reference sequence). The CDR3 has 12 residues. In DNA form, the CDR3 reads TGTGCCTTTAAACAGGGCACCTACGAGCAGTACTTC. The encoded protein is CAFKQGTYEQYF.

The CDR3 coding sequence is TGTGCTAGTGGTACAGGACAGGGGGGAAATGAAAAACTGTTTTTT. Its protein product is CASGTGQGGNEKLFF. The gene calls are TRBV12-5 and TRBJ1-4; 10 bases are a match to TRBD1. CDR1 LGHNT and CDR2 FRNRAP come from the germline V gene. With V trimmed by 5 bases and J by 5 bases, 5 bases remained unmatched. The CDR3 has 15 residues. Variable domain in full (rest from reference TRBV12-5 and TRBJ1-4): DARVTQTPRHKVTEMGQEVTMRCQPILGHNTVFWYRQTMMQGLELLAYFRNRAPLDDSGMPKDRFSAEMPDATLATLKIQPSEPRDSAVYFCASGTGQGGNEKLFFGSGTQLSVL.

The rearrangement joins TRBV29-1 to TRBJ2-1; D not resolved. Germline CDR1 SQVTM, CDR2 ANQGSEA. The CDR3 is 14 amino acids. Trimming took 7 bases from V and 0 from J, leaving 13 bases between them. The CDR3 DNA reads as TGCAGCGCTGCAAGCGCTAGCTCCTACAATGAGCAGTTCTTC. Protein product: CSAASASSYNEQFF.

J is TRBJ2-1 and V is TRBV5-4; 8 positions match TRBD2. From germline, CDR1 is SGHNT and CDR2 YYREEE (reference sequence). The ends lost 1 base at V and 1 base at J; junction bases unmatched: 13. This CDR3 has 19 residues. The CDR3 protein is CASSLIERENPSSYNEQFF. CDR3 sequence (DNA): TGTGCCAGCAGCTTGATTGAGCGGGAGAACCCTTCGTCCTACAATGAGCAGTTCTTC.

This clone showed up just once. The chain employs TRBV29-1 and TRBJ2-5; TRBD1 is a possible D gene (5 bases). Trimming took 1 base from V and 0 from J, leaving 6 bases between them. Germline V gene data show CDR1 as SQVTM and CDR2 as ANQGSEA. The CDR3 sequence is 13 residues long. The CDR3 loop reads CSVEGQNQETQYF. The CDR3, as DNA: TGCAGCGTTGAAGGACAGAACCAAGAGACCCAGTACTTC. Filled out from reference TRBV29-1 and TRBJ2-5, the complete variable domain reads SAVISQKPSRDICQRGTSLTIQCQVDSQVTMMFWYRQQPGQSLTLIATANQGSEATYESGFVIDKFPISRPNLTFSTLTVSNMSPEDSSIYLCSVEGQNQETQYFGPGTRLLVL.

The table lists this clone with a count of one. The chain uses TRBV28 and TRBJ1-5, with no clear D. V was cut by 10 bases and J by 10 bases, with 14 bases left in between. The CDR3 is made up of 11 amino acids. CDR1 is MDHEN, CDR2 SYDVKM, per germline. Here the CDR3 DNA reads TGTGCCACCCAGATCCCCGAACCCCAGCATTTT. Protein sequence: CATQIPEPQHF.

The chain carries TRBV7-6 and TRBJ1-5, with D possibly being TRBD1 (5 bases). V was pared by 4 bases and J by 0 bases, with 7 bases between. This CDR3 is built from 14 residues. Germline CDR1 is SGHVS and CDR2 is FNYEAQ. The CDR3 reads CASSSGISNQPQHF. As DNA, the CDR3 is TGTGCCAGCAGCTCAGGGATTAGCAATCAGCCCCAGCATTTT. The variable domain in full, with the rest retrieved from reference TRBV7-6 and TRBJ1-5, is GAGVSQSPRYKVTKRGQDVALRCDPISGHVSLYWYRQALGQGPEFLTYFNYEAQQDKSGLPNDRFSAERPEGSISTLTIQRTEQRDSAMYRCASSSGISNQPQHFGDGTRLSIL.

V gene TRBV13 combines with J gene TRBJ2-5; the D is unclear. The CDR3 sequence is 18 residues long. V lost 2 bases, J lost 4 bases, and 23 bases lay in between. Per the germline V gene, CDR1 is PRHDT and CDR2 is FYEKMQ (reference sequence). CDR3 DNA sequence: TGTGCCAGCAGCTTAAGTGGGCCCTACAAAAGAGAACGAGAGACCCAGTACTTC. Protein product: CASSLSGPYKRERETQYF.

The gene calls are TRBV2 and TRBJ1-3, with D possibly TRBD1 on 5 matching bases. V was clipped by 7 bases and J by 0 bases, with 10 bases between them. This CDR3 contains 14 residues. Germline V gene data show CDR1 as SNHLY and CDR2 as FYNNEI. CDR3 sequence: CASIQGLSGNTIYF. For the CDR3, the DNA is TGTGCCAGCATCCAGGGACTCTCTGGAAACACCATATATTTT.

V usage is TRBV18 and J usage is TRBJ2-5, with 7 bases lining up with TRBD2. V lost 3 bases to trimming and J lost 2 bases; unmatched junction nucleotides: 0. Germline values: CDR1 KGHSH, CDR2 LQKENI. The CDR3 loop spans 13 amino acids. The CDR3 coding sequence is TGTGCCAGCTCACCGGGACTACAAGAGACCCAGTACTTC. Its protein product is CASSPGLQETQYF.

The chain is built from TRBV7-9 and TRBJ2-3, with D perhaps matching TRBD2 (5 bases). The V end was cut by 4 bases, the J end by 0 bases, with 14 bases between. This CDR3 region has 16 residues. CDR1 and CDR2 (germline): SEHNR, FQNEAQ (reference sequence). CDR3 sequence: CASSSVSRGSTDTQYF. The DNA of the CDR3 is TGTGCCAGCAGCTCGGTCTCCCGGGGTAGCACAGATACGCAGTATTTT.

This chain connects TRBV7-9 to TRBJ2-2; TRBD1 agrees at 8 bases. After removal of 5 bases from V and 7 bases from J, the junction contained 3 bases not matched to a gene. The CDR3 extends over 13 amino acids. CDR1 and CDR2 from the germline V gene are SEHNR and FQNEAQ (reference sequence). The CDR3 coding sequence is TGTGCCAGCAGCACACAGGGGGGCGGGGAGCTGTTTTTT. Translated, it gives CASSTQGGGELFF. The full variable domain, its missing parts supplied by reference TRBV7-9 and TRBJ2-2, is DTGVSQNPRHKITKRGQNVTFRCDPISEHNRLYWYRQTLGQGPEFLTYFQNEAQLEKSRLLSDRFSAERPKGSFSTLEIQRTEQGDSAMYLCASSTQGGGELFFGEGSRLTVL.

The chain carries TRBV11-2 and TRBJ1-1; D might be TRBD1 (5 bases). This CDR3 is 16 amino acids long. V was clipped by 4 bases and J by 1 base, with 16 bases between them. Germline-derived CDR1 and CDR2 are SGHAT and FQNNGV. This CDR3 is CASSSPKAGPNTEAFF. In DNA, the CDR3 is TGTGCCAGCAGCTCCCCAAAGGCGGGACCGAACACTGAAGCTTTCTTT.

The J gene is TRBJ2-1, the V gene TRBV19, with D possibly TRBD1 on 5 matching bases. The CDR3 length is 13 residues. V dropped 5 bases and J dropped 15 bases, with 20 bases sitting between them. Per the germline V gene, CDR1 is LNHDA and CDR2 is SQIVND (reference sequence). The CDR3, as DNA: TGTGCCAGTAGTGCCGACCACAGGACCCCCTCGTTCTTC. It encodes CASSADHRTPSFF.

The V call is TRBV19, the J call TRBJ1-4; a possible D gene is TRBD1 (6 bases). CDR1 LNHDA and CDR2 SQIVND come from the germline V gene (reference sequence). V was trimmed by 6 bases and J by 4 bases, leaving 12 bases between them. This CDR3 has 14 residues. CDR3 sequence (DNA): TGTGCCAGTAGAATGGGACACCTTAATGAAAAACTGTTTTTT. Translating gives CASRMGHLNEKLFF.

The chain combines TRBV11-2 with TRBJ1-5, with D maybe TRBD1 (5 bases). V lost 1 base, J lost 0 bases, and 7 bases lay in between. Looked up from germline, CDR1 is SGHAT and CDR2 is FQNNGV. This CDR3 contains 15 residues. CDR3 region: CASSLAGGSNQPQHF. DNA of the CDR3: TGTGCCAGCAGCTTAGCGGGGGGTAGCAATCAGCCCCAGCATTTT.

The rearrangement links TRBV21-1 to TRBJ1-4; TRBD1 is the table's D call, not checked against the DNA. TRBV21-1 is assigned pseudogene status. The CDR3 is 17 residues long. CDR3 in amino acids: CASSTVEPGQGPKKLFF. CDR3 nucleotide sequence: TGTGCCAGCAGCACAGTGGAACCGGGACAGGGACCCAAAAAACTGTTTTTT.

V usage is TRBV15 and J usage is TRBJ1-6, with 10 bases aligning to TRBD1. The trim removed 5 bases at V and 9 bases at J, leaving 4 bases unmatched. CDR1 and CDR2 (germline): LNHNV, YYDKDF (reference sequence). This CDR3 spans 14 amino acids. The CDR3, as DNA: TGTGCCACCAGCCGCGGGACAGGGGTTTCACCCCTCCACTTT. This sequence encodes CATSRGTGVSPLHF. The variable domain in full, with the rest retrieved from reference TRBV15 and TRBJ1-6, is DAMVIQNPRYQVTQFGKPVTLSCSQTLNHNVMYWYQQKSSQAPKLLFHYYDKDFNNEADTPDNFQSRRPNTSFCFLDIRSPGLGDTAMYLCATSRGTGVSPLHFGNGTRLTVT.

This chain connects TRBV7-9 to TRBJ2-2, with D possibly being TRBD2 (6 bases). This CDR3 region has 15 residues. The V end lost 5 bases, the J end lost 4 bases, and 14 bases lay between the germline ends. Germline-derived CDR1 and CDR2 are SEHNR and FQNEAQ (reference sequence). This chain's CDR3 is CASSGAEGFTGELFF. CDR3 sequence (DNA): TGTGCCAGCAGCGGGGCGGAGGGTTTCACCGGGGAGCTGTTTTTT.

In regard to this clone: One end of the junction varies from germline; a read error may be responsible. V is TRBV19 and J is TRBJ2-5, with D possibly matching TRBD1 (6 bases). CDR3 length: 14 residues. CDR1 and CDR2 (germline): LNHDA, SQIVND (reference sequence). The CDR3 bases are TGTGCCAGTAGTATAGGGGACACTCAAGGGACCCAGTACTTC. It encodes CASSIGDTQGTQYF.

The V and J genes are TRBV5-1 and TRBJ2-2, with TRBD1 matching over 10 bases. The CDR3 length is 15 residues. Germline-derived CDR1 and CDR2 are SGHRS and YFSETQ. Trimming removed 3 bases from V and 5 bases from J; junction bases left unmatched: 4. CDR3 region: CASSWTGGRTGELFF. Written as DNA, the CDR3 is TGCGCCAGCAGCTGGACAGGGGGGAGGACCGGGGAGCTGTTTTTT.

The sample holds one count of this clone. The genes are TRBV6-5 and TRBJ1-2, with 9 bases fitting TRBD1. Germline loops: CDR1 MNHEY, CDR2 SVGAGI. V trimming: 0 bases; J trimming: 8 bases; junction bases outside the gene matches: 7. This CDR3 spans 15 amino acids. CDR3 region: CASSYSLSGQGGYTF. The CDR3 bases are TGTGCCAGCAGTTACTCGCTCTCGGGACAGGGAGGCTACACCTTC.

The genes are TRBV27 and TRBJ2-3; 8 bases are a match to TRBD1. The CDR3 contains 14 residues. CDR1 is MNHEY, CDR2 SMNVEV, per germline (reference sequence). Trimming at V came to 4 bases and at J to 8 bases, leaving 8 bases not matched to a gene. In DNA form, the CDR3 reads TGTGCCAGCAGTTCACTCGACAGGGGTGGTACGCAGTATTTT. Protein sequence: CASSSLDRGGTQYF.

V gene TRBV9 combines with J gene TRBJ2-2; D uncertain. V dropped 3 bases and J dropped 2 bases, with 8 bases sitting between them. The CDR3 runs 14 residues. Germline V lookup: CDR1 SGDLS, CDR2 YYNGEE. The CDR3 DNA is TGTGCCAGCAGCGGAGCTGCAAACACCGGGGAGCTGTTTTTT. As protein: CASSGAANTGELFF.

For the CDR3, the DNA is TGTGCCAGCACCAGAGGGAGAAGCGGGGCCCAGACGGATACGCAGTATTTT. This codes for CASTRGRSGAQTDTQYF. The J gene is TRBJ2-3, the V gene TRBV7-2, with 7 bases that match TRBD2. V was pared by 7 bases and J by 6 bases, with 19 bases of the junction left unmatched. CDR1 is SGHTA, CDR2 FQGNSA, per germline. The CDR3 is made up of 17 amino acids.

The chain joins TRBV6-5 to TRBJ1-1; 7 nucleotides line up with TRBD1. Germline-derived CDR1 and CDR2 are MNHEY and SVGAGI. The CDR3 sequence is 13 residues long. V lost 6 bases and J lost 4; bases outside the gene matches: 5. The CDR3 bases are TGTGCCAGCAGCAGGGGGTTTACCACTGAAGCTTTCTTT. Protein sequence: CASSRGFTTEAFF.

V is TRBV10-2 and J is TRBJ2-3, with 11 bases identical to TRBD1. The CDR3 spans 16 residues. V lost 4 bases to trimming and J lost 4 bases; unmatched junction nucleotides: 7. The V gene's germline CDR1 is WSHSY and CDR2 SAAADI. CDR3 region: CASSGGTGGSPDTQYF. CDR3 DNA sequence: TGCGCCAGCAGTGGGGGGACAGGGGGTTCCCCAGATACGCAGTATTTT.

This clone was recorded only once. V usage is TRBV5-1 and J usage is TRBJ2-1, with TRBD1 matching 11 bases. The CDR3 sequence is 15 residues long. J gave up 2 bases and V 4 bases, and 2 bases lay outside the gene matches. Germline CDR1 is SGHRS and CDR2 is YFSETQ. For the CDR3, the DNA is TGCGCCAGCAGCGAGGGACAGGGGGCCTACAATGAGCAGTTCTTC. Translation: CASSEGQGAYNEQFF. The whole variable domain, filled in from reference TRBV5-1 and TRBJ2-1, reads KAGVTQTPRYLIKTRGQQVTLSCSPISGHRSVSWYQQTPGQGLQFLFEYFSETQRNKGNFPGRFSGRQFSNSRSEMNVSTLELGDSALYLCASSEGQGAYNEQFFGPGTRLTVL.